This TCR beta chain was profiled in a study of T cells in Graves' hyperthyroidism and ophthalmopathy. Trimming stripped 5 bases from V and 1 base from J, with 8 bases between. The CDR3 has 14 amino acids. The germline V gene has CDR1 WNHNN and CDR2 SYGVQD (reference sequence). Active moderate-to-severe ophthalmopathy, Clinical Activity Score at least 3, NOSPECS at least 4, under 3 months' duration. Researchers took RNA transcripts and amplified the TCR beta CDR3 regions from them. Primed by the HTBI set, a first-round RT-PCR was run on the TCR CDR3. TCRdb processed the multiplex PCR reads anew with MiXCR; each CDR3 protein has one entry. The table has hundreds of thousands of distinct CDR3 sequences, about 20% seen once.

The origin of this receptor is a man aged 25 to 45 with Graves' ophthalmopathy. The sample was blood. The chain employs TRBV10-1 and TRBJ2-2; D gene uncertain. CDR3 coding DNA: TGCGCCAGCAGTCGGTACGGGAACACCGGGGAGCTGTTTTTT. Translation: CASSRYGNTGELFF.